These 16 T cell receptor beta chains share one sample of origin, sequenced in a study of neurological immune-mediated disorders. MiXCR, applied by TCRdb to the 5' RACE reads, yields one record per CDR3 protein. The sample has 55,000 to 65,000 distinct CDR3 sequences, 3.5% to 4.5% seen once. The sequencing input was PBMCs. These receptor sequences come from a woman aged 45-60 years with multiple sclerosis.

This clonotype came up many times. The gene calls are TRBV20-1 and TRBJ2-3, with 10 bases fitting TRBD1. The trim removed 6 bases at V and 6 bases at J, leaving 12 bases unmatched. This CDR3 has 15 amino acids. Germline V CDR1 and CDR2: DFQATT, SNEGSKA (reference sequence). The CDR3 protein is CSAPGTGVPRDTQYF. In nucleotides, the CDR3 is TGCAGTGCCCCCGGGACAGGGGTTCCCCGGGATACGCAGTATTTT.

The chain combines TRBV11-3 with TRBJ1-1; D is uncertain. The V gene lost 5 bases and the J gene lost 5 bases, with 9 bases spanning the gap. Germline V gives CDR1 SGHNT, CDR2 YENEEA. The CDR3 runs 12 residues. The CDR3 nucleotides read TGTGCCAGCAGCCCTCGGCCGACTGAAGCTTTCTTT. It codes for CASSPRPTEAFF.

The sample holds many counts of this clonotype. CDR3 nucleotides: TGCAGTGCCGAAGGGGACAGGGACACTGAAGCTTTCTTT. It specifies CSAEGDRDTEAFF. This chain links TRBV20-1 with TRBJ1-1; 9 positions match TRBD1. The CDR3 length is 13 residues. Germline CDR1 reads DFQATT; CDR2 reads SNEGSKA (reference sequence). Trimming cost V 6 bases and J 3 bases; bases outside gene matches: 5.

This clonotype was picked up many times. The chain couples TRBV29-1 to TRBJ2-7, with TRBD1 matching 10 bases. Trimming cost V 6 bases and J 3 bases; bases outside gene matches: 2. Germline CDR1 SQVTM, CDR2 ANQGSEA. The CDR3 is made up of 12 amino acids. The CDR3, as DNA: TGCAGCGTAAGGACAGGGGGCTACGAGCAGTACTTC. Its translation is CSVRTGGYEQYF.

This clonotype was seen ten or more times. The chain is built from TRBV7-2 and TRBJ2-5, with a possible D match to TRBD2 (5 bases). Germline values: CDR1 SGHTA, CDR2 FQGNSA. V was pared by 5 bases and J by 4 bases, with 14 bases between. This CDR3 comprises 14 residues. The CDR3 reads CASSHAREGETQYF. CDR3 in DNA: TGTGCCAGCAGCCACGCGAGAGAGGGAGAGACCCAGTACTTC.

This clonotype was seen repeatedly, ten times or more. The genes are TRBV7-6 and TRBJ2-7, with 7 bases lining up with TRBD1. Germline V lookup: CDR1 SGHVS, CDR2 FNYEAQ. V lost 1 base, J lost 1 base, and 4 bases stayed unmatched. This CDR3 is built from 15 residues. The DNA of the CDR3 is TGTGCCAGCAGCTTAGACAGGGGTCCATCCTACGAGCAGTACTTC. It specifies CASSLDRGPSYEQYF.

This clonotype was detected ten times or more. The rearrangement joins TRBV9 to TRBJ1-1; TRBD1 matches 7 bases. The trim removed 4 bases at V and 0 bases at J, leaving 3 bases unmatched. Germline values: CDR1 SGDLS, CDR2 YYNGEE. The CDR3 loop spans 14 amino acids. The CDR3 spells CASSPGTVNTEAFF. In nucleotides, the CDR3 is TGTGCCAGCAGCCCCGGGACAGTGAACACTGAAGCTTTCTTT.

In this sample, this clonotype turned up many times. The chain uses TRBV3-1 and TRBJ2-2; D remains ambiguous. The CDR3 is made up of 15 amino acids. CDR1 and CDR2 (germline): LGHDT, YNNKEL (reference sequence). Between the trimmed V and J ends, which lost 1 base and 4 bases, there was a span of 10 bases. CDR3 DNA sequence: TGTGCCAGCAGCCAAGTAAGACCCCTCACCGGGGAGCTGTTTTTT. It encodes CASSQVRPLTGELFF.

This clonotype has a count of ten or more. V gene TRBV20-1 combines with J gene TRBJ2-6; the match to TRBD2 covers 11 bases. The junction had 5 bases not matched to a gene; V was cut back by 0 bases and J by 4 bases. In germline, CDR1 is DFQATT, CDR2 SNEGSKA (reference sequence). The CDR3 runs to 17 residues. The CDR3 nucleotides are TGCAGTGCTAGAGATACTAGCGGGAGTACAGGGGCCAACGTCCTGACTTTC. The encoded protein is CSARDTSGSTGANVLTF.

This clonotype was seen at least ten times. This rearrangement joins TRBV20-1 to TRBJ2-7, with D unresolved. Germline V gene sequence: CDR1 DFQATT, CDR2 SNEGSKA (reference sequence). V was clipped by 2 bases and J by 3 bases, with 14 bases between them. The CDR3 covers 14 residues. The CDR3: CSARLRGTLYEQYF. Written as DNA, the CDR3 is TGCAGTGCTAGACTTCGCGGAACCCTCTACGAGCAGTACTTC.

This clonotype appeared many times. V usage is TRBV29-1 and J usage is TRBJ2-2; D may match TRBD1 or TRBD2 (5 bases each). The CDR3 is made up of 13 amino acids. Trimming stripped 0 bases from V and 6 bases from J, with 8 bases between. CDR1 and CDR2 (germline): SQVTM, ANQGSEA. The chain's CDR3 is CSVEDWGSGELFF. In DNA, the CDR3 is TGCAGCGTTGAAGATTGGGGGTCCGGGGAGCTGTTTTTT.

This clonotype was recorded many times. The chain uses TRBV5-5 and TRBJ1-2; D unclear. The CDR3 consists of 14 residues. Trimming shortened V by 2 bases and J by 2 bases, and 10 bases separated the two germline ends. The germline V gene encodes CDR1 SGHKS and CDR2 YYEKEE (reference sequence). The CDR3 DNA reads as TGTGCCAGCAGCTTTCTGGGAGGGAACTATGGCTACACCTTC. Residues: CASSFLGGNYGYTF.

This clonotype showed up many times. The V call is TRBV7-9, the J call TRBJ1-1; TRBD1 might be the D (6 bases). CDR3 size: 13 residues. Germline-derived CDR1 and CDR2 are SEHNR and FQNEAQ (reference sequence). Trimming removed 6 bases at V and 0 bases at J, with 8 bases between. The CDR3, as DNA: TGTGCCAGCAGAGGACAGCTGAACACTGAAGCTTTCTTT. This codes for CASRGQLNTEAFF.

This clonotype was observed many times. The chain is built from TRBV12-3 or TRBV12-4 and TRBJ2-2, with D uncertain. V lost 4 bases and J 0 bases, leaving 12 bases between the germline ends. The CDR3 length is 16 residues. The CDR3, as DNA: TGTGCCAGCAGTTCCCGACCGCCGGCGAACACCGGGGAGCTGTTTTTT. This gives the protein CASSSRPPANTGELFF.

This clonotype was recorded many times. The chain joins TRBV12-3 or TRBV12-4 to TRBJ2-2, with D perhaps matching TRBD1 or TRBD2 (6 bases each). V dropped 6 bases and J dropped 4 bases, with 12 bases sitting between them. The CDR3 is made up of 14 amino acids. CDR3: CASRAGQRTGELFF. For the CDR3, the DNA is TGTGCCAGCAGGGCGGGACAACGCACCGGGGAGCTGTTTTTT.

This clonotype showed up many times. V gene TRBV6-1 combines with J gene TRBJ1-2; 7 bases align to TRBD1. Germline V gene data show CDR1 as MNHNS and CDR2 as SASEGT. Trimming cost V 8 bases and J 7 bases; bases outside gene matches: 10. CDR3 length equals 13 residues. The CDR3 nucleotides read TGTGCCAGCTTGGAGACAGGGCTCACTGGCTACACCTTC. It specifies CASLETGLTGYTF.